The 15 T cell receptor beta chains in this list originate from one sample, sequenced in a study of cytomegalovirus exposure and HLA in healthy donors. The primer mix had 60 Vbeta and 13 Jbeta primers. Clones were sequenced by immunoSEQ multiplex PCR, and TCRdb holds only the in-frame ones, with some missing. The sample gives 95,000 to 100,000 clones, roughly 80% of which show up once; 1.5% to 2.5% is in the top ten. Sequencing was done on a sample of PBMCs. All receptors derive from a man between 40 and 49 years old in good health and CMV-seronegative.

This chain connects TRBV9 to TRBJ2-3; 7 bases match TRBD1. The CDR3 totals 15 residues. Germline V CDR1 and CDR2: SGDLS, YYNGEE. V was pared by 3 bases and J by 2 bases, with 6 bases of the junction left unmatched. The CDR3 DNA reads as TGTGCCAGCAGCGCCAGAGGGACAGACACAGATACGCAGTATTTT. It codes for CASSARGTDTDTQYF.

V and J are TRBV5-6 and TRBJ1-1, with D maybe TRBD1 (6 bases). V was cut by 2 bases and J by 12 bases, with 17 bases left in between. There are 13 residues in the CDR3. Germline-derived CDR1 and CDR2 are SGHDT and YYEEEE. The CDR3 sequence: CASSLGQRPRTFF. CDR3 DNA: TGTGCCAGCAGCTTAGGACAGAGACCAAGAACTTTCTTT.

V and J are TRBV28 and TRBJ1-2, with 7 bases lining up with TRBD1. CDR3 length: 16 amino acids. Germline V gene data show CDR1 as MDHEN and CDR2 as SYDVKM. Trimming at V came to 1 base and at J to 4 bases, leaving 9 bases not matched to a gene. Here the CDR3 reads CASSLLRLGDSYGYTF. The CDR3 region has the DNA TGTGCCAGCAGTTTATTACGTTTGGGGGACAGCTATGGCTACACCTTC.

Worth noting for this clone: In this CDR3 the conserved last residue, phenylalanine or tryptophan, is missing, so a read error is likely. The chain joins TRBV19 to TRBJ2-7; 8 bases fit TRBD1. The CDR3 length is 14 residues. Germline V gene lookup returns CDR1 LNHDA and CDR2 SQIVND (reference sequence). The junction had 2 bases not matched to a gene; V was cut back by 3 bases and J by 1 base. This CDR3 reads CASSIWDRSYEQYL. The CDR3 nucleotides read TGTGCCAGTAGTATTTGGGACAGGTCCTACGAGCAGTACCTC.

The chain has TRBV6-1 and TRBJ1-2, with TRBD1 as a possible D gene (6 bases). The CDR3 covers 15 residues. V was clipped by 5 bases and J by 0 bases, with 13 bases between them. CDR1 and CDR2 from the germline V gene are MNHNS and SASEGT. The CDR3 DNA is TGTGCCAGCAGTTCCGACAGGACCCCTAACTATGGCTACACCTTC. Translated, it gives CASSSDRTPNYGYTF.

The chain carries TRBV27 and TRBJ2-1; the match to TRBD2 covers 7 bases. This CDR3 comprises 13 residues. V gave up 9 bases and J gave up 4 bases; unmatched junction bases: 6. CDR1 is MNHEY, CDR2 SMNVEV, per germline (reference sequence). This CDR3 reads CASSTSRYNEQFF. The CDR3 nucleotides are TGTGCCAGTTCGACTAGCAGATACAATGAGCAGTTCTTC.

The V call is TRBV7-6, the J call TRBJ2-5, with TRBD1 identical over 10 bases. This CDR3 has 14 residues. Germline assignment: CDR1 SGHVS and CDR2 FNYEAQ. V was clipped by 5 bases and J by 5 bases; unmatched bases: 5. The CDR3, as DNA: TGTGCCAGCAGCCCCAGGACAGGGGGGGAGACCCAGTACTTC. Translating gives CASSPRTGGETQYF.

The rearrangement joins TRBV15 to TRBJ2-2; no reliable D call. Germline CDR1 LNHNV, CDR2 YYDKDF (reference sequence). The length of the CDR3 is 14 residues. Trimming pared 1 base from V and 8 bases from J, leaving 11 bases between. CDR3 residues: CATSRGTESGELFF. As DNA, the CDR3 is TGTGCCACCAGCAGAGGCACAGAGTCTGGGGAGCTGTTTTTT.

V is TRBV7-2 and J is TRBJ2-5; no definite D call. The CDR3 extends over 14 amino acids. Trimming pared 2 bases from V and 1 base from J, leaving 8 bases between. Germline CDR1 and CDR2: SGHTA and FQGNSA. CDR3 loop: CASSLSVSQETQYF. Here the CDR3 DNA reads TGTGCCAGCAGCTTATCTGTATCCCAAGAGACCCAGTACTTC.

The CDR3 DNA reads as TGTGCCAGCAGCGATCCTGGAGGGGACAGGGGCTACTACGAGCAGTACTTC. Translating it yields CASSDPGGDRGYYEQYF. The chain has TRBV7-2 and TRBJ2-7, with 10 bases aligning to TRBD1. Germline V lookup: CDR1 SGHTA, CDR2 FQGNSA. V trimming: 5 bases; J trimming: 3 bases; junction bases outside the gene matches: 13. The CDR3 has 17 residues.

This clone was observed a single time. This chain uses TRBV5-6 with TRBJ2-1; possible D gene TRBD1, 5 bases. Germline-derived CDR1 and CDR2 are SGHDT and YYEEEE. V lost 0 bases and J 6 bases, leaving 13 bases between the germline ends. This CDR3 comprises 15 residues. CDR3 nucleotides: TGTGCCAGCAGCTTGGATGGCAGGGTCACCAATGAGCAGTTCTTC. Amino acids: CASSLDGRVTNEQFF.

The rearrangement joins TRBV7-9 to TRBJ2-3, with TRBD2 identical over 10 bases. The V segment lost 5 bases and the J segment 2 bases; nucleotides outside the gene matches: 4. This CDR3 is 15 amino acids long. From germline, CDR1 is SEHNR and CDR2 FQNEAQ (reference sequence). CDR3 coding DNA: TGTGCCAGCAGCCCCGGGACTAGCGTCACAGATACGCAGTATTTT. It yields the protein CASSPGTSVTDTQYF.

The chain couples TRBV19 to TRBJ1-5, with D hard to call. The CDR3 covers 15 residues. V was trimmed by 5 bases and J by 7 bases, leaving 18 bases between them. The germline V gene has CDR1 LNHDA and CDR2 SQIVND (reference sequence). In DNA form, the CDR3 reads TGTGCCAGTAGTCAGCCCCGACCGGGATTACAGCCCCAGCATTTT. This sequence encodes CASSQPRPGLQPQHF.

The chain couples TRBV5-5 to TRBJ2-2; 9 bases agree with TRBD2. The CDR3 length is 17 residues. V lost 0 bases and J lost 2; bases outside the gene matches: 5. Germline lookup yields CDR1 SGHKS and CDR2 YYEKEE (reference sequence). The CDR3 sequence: CASSLVAGADNTGELFF. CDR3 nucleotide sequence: TGTGCCAGCAGCTTGGTAGCGGGGGCCGATAACACCGGGGAGCTGTTTTTT. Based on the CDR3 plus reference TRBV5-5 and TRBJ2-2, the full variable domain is DAGVTQSPTHLIKTRGQQVTLRCSPISGHKSVSWYQQVLGQGPQFIFQYYEKEERGRGNFPDRFSARQFPNYSSELNVNALLLGDSALYLCASSLVAGADNTGELFFGEGSRLTVL.

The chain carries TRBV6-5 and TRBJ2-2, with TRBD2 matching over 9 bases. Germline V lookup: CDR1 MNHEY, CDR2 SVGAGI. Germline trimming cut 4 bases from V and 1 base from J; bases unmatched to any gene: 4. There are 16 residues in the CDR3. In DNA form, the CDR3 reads TGTGCCAGCAGTTCCGGACTAGCGCTGAACACCGGGGAGCTGTTTTTT. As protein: CASSSGLALNTGELFF.